Listed below are T cell receptor beta chains from one sample, sequenced in a study of T cell changes during pregnancy in multiple sclerosis. Profiling relied on immunoSEQ multiplex PCR, and the TCRdb table lists in-frame clones only, not all of them. This repertoire shows 25,000 to 35,000 clones, about 89% found once; its top ten account for over 3%. The material was CD4+ T cells from peripheral blood mononuclear cells, obtained in the first trimester of pregnancy. These receptors came from a female donor in good health, enrolled as a control in a pregnancy study. Both conserved end residues are part of each CDR3. The order of the fields is CDR3 DNA, CDR3 protein, J gene, D gene, clone size, V gene. A D gene is named only where the DNA matches it firmly. Only part of the rows carry a size: once, few, many, or a class if the clone is expanded.

DNA: TGTGCCAGCAGTTGGGGAGGACCAAACACTGAAGCTTTCTTT
CDR3: CASSWGGPNTEAFF
J: TRBJ1-1
D: .
size: .
V: TRBV28

DNA: TGTGCCAGCAGTTTGGGGACAGGAGGGAATTCACCCCTCCACTTT
CDR3: CASSLGTGGNSPLHF
J: TRBJ1-6
D: TRBD1
size: .
V: TRBV27

DNA: TGTGCCAGCAGCCCCCACTCCTACGAGCAGTACTTC
CDR3: CASSPHSYEQYF
J: TRBJ2-7
D: .
size: .
V: TRBV7-8

DNA: TGTGCCAGCAGCTTAATTCGCTCGGTAGATTATGGCTACACCTTC
CDR3: CASSLIRSVDYGYTF
J: TRBJ1-2
D: .
size: .
V: TRBV7-8

DNA: TGTGCCAGCAGCTTTTTACAGTTTAACACTGAAGCTTTCTTT
CDR3: CASSFLQFNTEAFF
J: TRBJ1-1
D: .
size: .
V: TRBV5-5

DNA: TGTGCCAGCAGCGTAGTGACAGGGTGGAACACCGGGGAGCTGTTTTTT
CDR3: CASSVVTGWNTGELFF
J: TRBJ2-2
D: TRBD1
size: .
V: TRBV9

DNA: TGTGCCAGAAGCTTGTGGCCAGCGGGGACATCCTACGAGCAGTACTTC
CDR3: CARSLWPAGTSYEQYF
J: TRBJ2-7
D: .
size: .
V: TRBV5-3

DNA: TGTGCCAGCAGCACACCCCAGGTCTATGGCTACACCTTC
CDR3: CASSTPQVYGYTF
J: TRBJ1-2
D: .
size: .
V: TRBV11-2

DNA: TGTGCCAGCAGCTTATTCGCGGAGACCCAGTACTTC
CDR3: CASSLFAETQYF
J: TRBJ2-5
D: .
size: .
V: TRBV7-2

DNA: TGTGCCAGCCGAAACAGGGCAGGGCTGAACACTGAAGCTTTCTTT
CDR3: CASRNRAGLNTEAFF
J: TRBJ1-1
D: .
size: once
V: TRBV25-1

DNA: TGTGCCAGTCGGACAGGGTATCGAGAAAAACTGTTTTTT
CDR3: CASRTGYREKLFF
J: TRBJ1-4
D: TRBD1
size: .
V: TRBV28

DNA: TGTGCCAGCAGCTCATCAGTCTGGGGGGATTCCTACGAGCAGTACTTC
CDR3: CASSSSVWGDSYEQYF
J: TRBJ2-7
D: .
size: .
V: TRBV5-4

DNA: TGTGCCAGCAGTTACTCTCCTGGTAGCGCGGCCTACGAGCAGTACTTC
CDR3: CASSYSPGSAAYEQYF
J: TRBJ2-7
D: .
size: .
V: TRBV6-5

DNA: TGTGCCACCAGCACCTCACAGATAGGGGGTGAAAAACTGTTTTTT
CDR3: CATSTSQIGGEKLFF
J: TRBJ1-4
D: .
size: .
V: TRBV15

DNA: TGCAGCGTTGAACCAGAAGCTTTCTTT
CDR3: CSVEPEAFF
J: TRBJ1-1
D: .
size: .
V: TRBV29-1

DNA: TGTGCCAGCAGCCCCCGCTCTGGAAACACCATATATTTT
CDR3: CASSPRSGNTIYF
J: TRBJ1-3
D: .
size: .
V: TRBV7-9

DNA: TGTGCCAGCAGCTTAAGCCAGGGTACCCTTGGGGAGCAGTACTTC
CDR3: CASSLSQGTLGEQYF
J: TRBJ2-7
D: .
size: once
V: TRBV11-2

DNA: TGTGCCAGCAGCTTATCTACGGGAATTGAAAAACTGTTTTTT
CDR3: CASSLSTGIEKLFF
J: TRBJ1-4
D: .
size: once
V: TRBV11-2

DNA: TGCGCCAGCAGCCAAGGGACAGGGTTCAACACTGAAGCTTTCTTT
CDR3: CASSQGTGFNTEAFF
J: TRBJ1-1
D: TRBD1
size: .
V: TRBV4-1

DNA: TGTGCCAGCCTGAGGGGGGAGGGAGAGACTGAAGCTTTCTTT
CDR3: CASLRGEGETEAFF
J: TRBJ1-1
D: .
size: .
V: TRBV7-9

DNA: TGCGCCAGCAGCCAAGGGATACGGGGGACTTACGAGCAGTACTTC
CDR3: CASSQGIRGTYEQYF
J: TRBJ2-7
D: .
size: few
V: TRBV4-1

DNA: TGTGCCAGCAGTCGGGATAGCAATCAGCCCCAGCATTTT
CDR3: CASSRDSNQPQHF
J: TRBJ1-5
D: .
size: .
V: TRBV28

DNA: TGTGCCAGCAGCTTGGAGACAGGGGGTAGATTCTATGAGCAGTTCTTC
CDR3: CASSLETGGRFYEQFF
J: TRBJ2-1
D: TRBD1
size: .
V: TRBV5-6

DNA: TGTGCCAGCAGGGCCGGGACTAGTGCCTACGAGCAGTACTTC
CDR3: CASRAGTSAYEQYF
J: TRBJ2-7
D: TRBD2
size: .
V: TRBV7-2

DNA: TGTGCCAGCAGATCGCAGGGGAGCAGGGCTGAAGCTTTCTTT
CDR3: CASRSQGSRAEAFF
J: TRBJ1-1
D: .
size: .
V: TRBV6-6

DNA: TGTGCCACCAGCAGAGCAAGCGGGGCTAGCACAGATACGCAGTATTTT
CDR3: CATSRASGASTDTQYF
J: TRBJ2-3
D: TRBD2
size: .
V: TRBV15

DNA: TGTGCCAGCAGTGACTCTAAGACAGGGAACTATGGCTACACCTTC
CDR3: CASSDSKTGNYGYTF
J: TRBJ1-2
D: TRBD1
size: .
V: TRBV6-4

DNA: TGCAGCGCAACCTCGGGACAGGGGAGGAATGAGCAGTTCTTC
CDR3: CSATSGQGRNEQFF
J: TRBJ2-1
D: TRBD1
size: .
V: TRBV29-1

DNA: TGTGCCAGCAGTGAAGGTTGGGGCCTCAATTCACCCCTCCACTTT
CDR3: CASSEGWGLNSPLHF
J: TRBJ1-6
D: .
size: .
V: TRBV2

DNA: TGTGCCAGCAGCTCCACAGGGGAGGCGAACACCATATATTTT
CDR3: CASSSTGEANTIYF
J: TRBJ1-3
D: TRBD1
size: .
V: TRBV7-9

DNA: TGTGCCAGTAGGACAGGTTGGGCAGGTGATCAGCCCCAGCATTTT
CDR3: CASRTGWAGDQPQHF
J: TRBJ1-5
D: .
size: .
V: TRBV19

DNA: TGTGCCAGCAGTTTATCTAGCACCTCCTCCTACAATGAGCAGTTCTTC
CDR3: CASSLSSTSSYNEQFF
J: TRBJ2-1
D: .
size: .
V: TRBV28

DNA: TGTGCCAGTAAGGAGCGGGGGGGCGGCAATGAGCAGTTCTTC
CDR3: CASKERGGGNEQFF
J: TRBJ2-1
D: TRBD2
size: .
V: TRBV19

DNA: TGTGCCAGCAGCTTGGTTAGCGGGTTTACGAATGAGCAGTTCTTC
CDR3: CASSLVSGFTNEQFF
J: TRBJ2-1
D: TRBD2
size: .
V: TRBV5-4

DNA: TGTGCCAGACCTCCGGGACTAGCGGTGGGTTACTCCTACGAGCAGTACTTC
CDR3: CARPPGLAVGYSYEQYF
J: TRBJ2-7
D: .
size: .
V: TRBV7-5

DNA: TGCGCCAGCAGCCAGACAGGGGCTGGAAACACCATATATTTT
CDR3: CASSQTGAGNTIYF
J: TRBJ1-3
D: TRBD1
size: .
V: TRBV5-1

DNA: TGTGCCAGCAGTTCTCCGGGACAGGGAGTCGAGCAGTACTTC
CDR3: CASSSPGQGVEQYF
J: TRBJ2-7
D: TRBD1
size: .
V: TRBV27

DNA: TGTGCCAGCAGCCCGGGACACAATAGCAATCAGCCCCAGCATTTT
CDR3: CASSPGHNSNQPQHF
J: TRBJ1-5
D: .
size: .
V: TRBV28

DNA: TGCGCCAGCAGCCGGGGGACACCCCTCATGAACACTGAAGCTTTCTTT
CDR3: CASSRGTPLMNTEAFF
J: TRBJ1-1
D: .
size: .
V: TRBV4-1

DNA: TGTGCCAGTAGTGGAGCAGGGGGGTACACTGAAGCTTTCTTT
CDR3: CASSGAGGYTEAFF
J: TRBJ1-1
D: TRBD1
size: .
V: TRBV19

DNA: TGTGCCACCAACCGGGACAGGGGCGCGAGAGATGGCTACACCTTC
CDR3: CATNRDRGARDGYTF
J: TRBJ1-2
D: TRBD1
size: .
V: TRBV6-5

DNA: TGTGCCAGCAGCTTGGGACAATCCGGAGGCTACACCTTC
CDR3: CASSLGQSGGYTF
J: TRBJ1-2
D: .
size: few
V: TRBV5-4

DNA: TGTGCCAGTAGACGGGGTTCAACAGATACGCAGTATTTT
CDR3: CASRRGSTDTQYF
J: TRBJ2-3
D: .
size: .
V: TRBV19

DNA: TGTGCCAGCAGTCCGTGGACAGGGGCGGGGGGCTACACCTTC
CDR3: CASSPWTGAGGYTF
J: TRBJ1-2
D: TRBD1
size: once
V: TRBV27

DNA: TGTGCCAGTCCCTACCGAGGACAGGGAAGGGATACGCAGTATTTT
CDR3: CASPYRGQGRDTQYF
J: TRBJ2-3
D: TRBD1
size: .
V: TRBV28

DNA: TGCGCCAGCAGCTTGGGCGGGGGGGCCTACAATGAGCAGTTCTTC
CDR3: CASSLGGGAYNEQFF
J: TRBJ2-1
D: TRBD2
size: .
V: TRBV5-1

DNA: TGCGCCAGCAGCTTGAAAGCGGACGGGAACTCTGGCTACACCTTC
CDR3: CASSLKADGNSGYTF
J: TRBJ1-2
D: .
size: .
V: TRBV5-1

DNA: TGCGCCAGCAGCTTGACTACAGAGGGTTCGGTGACCCAGTACTTC
CDR3: CASSLTTEGSVTQYF
J: TRBJ2-5
D: .
size: .
V: TRBV5-1

DNA: TGTGCCAGCAGCCCAGTGGTGGGACAGGCGGGGGAGGACGAGCAGTACTTC
CDR3: CASSPVVGQAGEDEQYF
J: TRBJ2-7
D: .
size: .
V: TRBV9

DNA: TGTGCCTGCGGGGTAGCTAACTATGGCTACACCTTC
CDR3: CACGVANYGYTF
J: TRBJ1-2
D: .
size: .
V: TRBV30